This TCR beta chain appears in the sequencing data of a study of blood T cell repertoires in COVID-19. Study background: Samples came from the United States, Italy and Spain, spanning acute and convalescent COVID-19. The analysed material was cDNA or gDNA that came from T cells, B-cell-depleted T cells, or PBMCs.

The V gene lost 6 bases and the J gene lost 0 bases, with 9 bases spanning the gap. Germline V CDR1 and CDR2: SNHLY, FYNNEI. This CDR3 spans 14 amino acids. Authors' methods: Scientists estimated how many nucleated cells there were by amplifying reference gene primers. TCRdb's table, derived via immunoSEQ multiplex PCR, lists solely in-frame clones and lacks some. The DNA gave D and trimming, while V, J and clone size come from that table. This sample yields under 80,000 clones, of which 70% to 90% are seen a single time; around a sixth belongs to the top ten. The source material was peripheral blood. This receptor was taken from a man at least 80 years old in a cohort sampled during active COVID-19. The chain links TRBV2 to TRBJ2-4; no clear D gene. In DNA form, the CDR3 reads TGTGCCAGCAGCGCAGACTTAGCCAAAAACATTCAGTACTTC. Its translation is CASSADLAKNIQYF.